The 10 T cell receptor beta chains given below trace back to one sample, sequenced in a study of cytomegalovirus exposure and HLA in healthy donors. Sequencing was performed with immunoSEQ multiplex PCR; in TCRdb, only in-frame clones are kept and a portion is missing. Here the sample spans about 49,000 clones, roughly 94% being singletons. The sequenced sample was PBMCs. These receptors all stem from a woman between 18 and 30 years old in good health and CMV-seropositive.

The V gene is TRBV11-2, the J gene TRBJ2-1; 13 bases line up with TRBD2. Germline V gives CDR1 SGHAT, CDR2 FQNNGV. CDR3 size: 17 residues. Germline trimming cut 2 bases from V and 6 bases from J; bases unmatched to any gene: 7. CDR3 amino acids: CASSLIPGLAGSNEQFF. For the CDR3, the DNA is TGTGCCAGCAGCTTAATCCCGGGACTAGCGGGATCCAATGAGCAGTTCTTC.

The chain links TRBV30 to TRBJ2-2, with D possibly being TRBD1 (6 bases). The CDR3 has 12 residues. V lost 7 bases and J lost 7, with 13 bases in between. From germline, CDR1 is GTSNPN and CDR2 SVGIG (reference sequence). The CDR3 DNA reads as TGTGCCTCCTACAGGGCGAACGGGGAGCTGTTTTTT. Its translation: CASYRANGELFF.

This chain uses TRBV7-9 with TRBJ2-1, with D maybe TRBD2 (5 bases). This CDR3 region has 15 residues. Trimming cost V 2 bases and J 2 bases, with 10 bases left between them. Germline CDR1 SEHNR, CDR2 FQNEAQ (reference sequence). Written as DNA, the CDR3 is TGTGCCAGCAGCTTACGTCGGGGTACCTACAATGAGCAGTTCTTC. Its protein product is CASSLRRGTYNEQFF.

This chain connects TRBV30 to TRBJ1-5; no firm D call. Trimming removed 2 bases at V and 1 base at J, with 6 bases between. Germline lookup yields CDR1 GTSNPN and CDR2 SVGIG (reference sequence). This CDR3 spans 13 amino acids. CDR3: CAWSSGSNQPQHF. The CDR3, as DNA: TGTGCCTGGAGTTCTGGCAGCAATCAGCCCCAGCATTTT.

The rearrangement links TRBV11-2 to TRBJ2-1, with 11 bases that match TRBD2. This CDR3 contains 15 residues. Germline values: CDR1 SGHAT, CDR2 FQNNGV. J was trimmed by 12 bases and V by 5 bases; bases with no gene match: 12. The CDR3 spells CASSAGRGLAELQFF. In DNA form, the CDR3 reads TGTGCCAGCAGCGCGGGGAGGGGACTAGCGGAACTGCAGTTCTTC.

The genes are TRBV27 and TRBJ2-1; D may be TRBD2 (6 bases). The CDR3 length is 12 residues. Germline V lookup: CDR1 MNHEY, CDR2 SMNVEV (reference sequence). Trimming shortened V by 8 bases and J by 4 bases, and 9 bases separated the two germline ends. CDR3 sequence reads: CASGGRYNEQFF. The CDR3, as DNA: TGTGCCAGCGGGGGGAGATACAATGAGCAGTTCTTC.

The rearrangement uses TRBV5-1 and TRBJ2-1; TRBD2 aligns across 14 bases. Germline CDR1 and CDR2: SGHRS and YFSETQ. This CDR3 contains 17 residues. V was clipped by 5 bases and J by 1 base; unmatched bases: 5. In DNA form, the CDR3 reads TGCGCCAGCAGACGGGGGACTAGCGGGAGTTCCTACAATGAGCAGTTCTTC. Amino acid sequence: CASRRGTSGSSYNEQFF.

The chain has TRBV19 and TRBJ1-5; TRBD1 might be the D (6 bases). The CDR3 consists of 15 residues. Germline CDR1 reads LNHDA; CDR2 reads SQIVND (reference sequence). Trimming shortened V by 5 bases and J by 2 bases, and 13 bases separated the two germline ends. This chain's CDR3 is CASSARAGGNQPQHF. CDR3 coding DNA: TGTGCCAGTAGTGCCCGTGCAGGGGGCAATCAGCCCCAGCATTTT.

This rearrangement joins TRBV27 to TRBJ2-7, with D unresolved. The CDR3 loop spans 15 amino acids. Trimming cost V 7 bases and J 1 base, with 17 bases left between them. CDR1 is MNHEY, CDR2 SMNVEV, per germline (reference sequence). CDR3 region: CASTPAARVSYEQYF. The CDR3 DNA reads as TGTGCCAGCACCCCCGCGGCCAGAGTTTCCTACGAGCAGTACTTC.

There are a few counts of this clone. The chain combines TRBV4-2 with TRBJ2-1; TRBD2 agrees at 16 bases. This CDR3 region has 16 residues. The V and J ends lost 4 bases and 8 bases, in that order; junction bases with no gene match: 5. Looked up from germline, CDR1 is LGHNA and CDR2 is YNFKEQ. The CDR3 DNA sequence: TGTGCCAGCAGCCCGGGACTAGCGGGAGGGTTCGATGAGCAGTTCTTC. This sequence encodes CASSPGLAGGFDEQFF.